These 10 T cell receptor beta chains were sequenced from one sample in a study of T cell responses to AZD1222 COVID-19 vaccine. Generated by immunoSEQ multiplex PCR, the TCRdb table keeps only in-frame clones and is missing some. The table includes roughly 100,000 clones, approximately 93% detected once. The material was peripheral blood, obtained on day 0 of AZD1222 vaccination. These receptors originate from an adult in good health.

The J gene is TRBJ2-1, the V gene TRBV4-1; 11 bases match TRBD2. From germline, CDR1 is MGHRA and CDR2 YSYEKL. The CDR3 has 15 amino acids. V was clipped by 6 bases and J by 3 bases; unmatched bases: 4. The CDR3 coding sequence is TGCGCCAGCAGTCCGACTAGCGGGAACTACAATGAGCAGTTCTTC. As protein: CASSPTSGNYNEQFF.

V gene TRBV12-3 or TRBV12-4 combines with J gene TRBJ1-1; 8 nucleotides match TRBD1. The CDR3 has 12 amino acids. The trim removed 8 bases at V and 9 bases at J, leaving 8 bases unmatched. CDR3 sequence (DNA): TGTGCCAGCCGGACTGGACAGGGCAAAGCTTTCTTT. This codes for CASRTGQGKAFF.

This sequence joins TRBV13 and TRBJ2-1; D is perhaps TRBD2 (6 bases). V was cut by 10 bases and J by 6 bases, with 13 bases left in between. CDR3 size: 12 residues. Germline V lookup: CDR1 PRHDT, CDR2 FYEKMQ (reference sequence). The CDR3 DNA reads TGTGCCACGATGACTAGTTTCAATGAGCAGTTCTTC. Protein product: CATMTSFNEQFF.

The chain employs TRBV7-2 and TRBJ1-1, with D uncertain. Germline V gene data show CDR1 as SGHTA and CDR2 as FQGNSA. V lost 3 bases and J lost 4, with 15 bases in between. The CDR3 consists of 15 residues. CDR3 protein: CASSFRSPLGTEAFF. The CDR3 coding sequence is TGTGCCAGCAGCTTCCGCTCCCCGTTGGGCACTGAAGCTTTCTTT.

The chain recombines TRBV7-9 with TRBJ2-1; 10 bases are a match to TRBD2. V shed 4 bases and J 7 bases; nucleotides not matched to a gene: 7. Looked up from germline, CDR1 is SEHNR and CDR2 is FQNEAQ (reference sequence). The CDR3 is 15 amino acids. The CDR3 coding sequence is TGTGCCAGCAGCTATTGGACTAGCGGTTTGAATGAGCAGTTCTTC. This codes for CASSYWTSGLNEQFF.

CDR3 in amino acids: CASELAGRTDTQYF. CDR3 DNA sequence: TGTGCTAGTGAACTAGCGGGAAGGACAGATACGCAGTATTTT. The genes are TRBV12-5 and TRBJ2-3; TRBD2 aligns across 10 bases. V was pared by 7 bases and J by 3 bases, with 4 bases of the junction left unmatched. This CDR3 has 14 amino acids. The V gene's germline CDR1 is LGHNT and CDR2 FRNRAP.

The J gene is TRBJ2-4, the V gene TRBV2; D may be TRBD1 (6 bases). Deletions cut 6 bases from V and 1 base from J, with 22 bases between. This CDR3 spans 18 amino acids. Per germline, CDR1 SNHLY and CDR2 FYNNEI. DNA for the CDR3: TGTGCCAGCAGCCAAAGTCATGATACAGGGTGGGCCAAAAACATTCAGTACTTC. This gives the protein CASSQSHDTGWAKNIQYF.

This chain connects TRBV7-3 to TRBJ2-5; maybe TRBD2 (6 bases). The germline V and J ends were trimmed by 3 bases and 9 bases, with 11 bases remaining between them. CDR1 SGHTA and CDR2 FQGTGA come from the germline V gene. The CDR3 loop spans 12 amino acids. The CDR3: CASSFGRRAQYF. The CDR3 DNA reads as TGTGCCAGCAGCTTTGGGAGGAGAGCCCAGTACTTC.

The rearrangement links TRBV2 to TRBJ2-7, with TRBD1 matching 8 bases. Unmatched junction bases numbered 6, after V lost 6 bases and J lost 5 bases. This CDR3 has 13 residues. Germline V gene lookup returns CDR1 SNHLY and CDR2 FYNNEI. CDR3 coding DNA: TGTGCCAGCAGATCAGGGGGCTGGAACGAGCAGTACTTC. It encodes CASRSGGWNEQYF.

V usage is TRBV12-3 or TRBV12-4 and J usage is TRBJ1-1, with TRBD1 identical over 7 bases. V gave up 6 bases and J gave up 4 bases; unmatched junction bases: 5. The CDR3 loop spans 13 amino acids. The CDR3 coding sequence is TGTGCCAGCAGCCGACAGGGTGGCACTGAAGCTTTCTTT. It is translated as CASSRQGGTEAFF.